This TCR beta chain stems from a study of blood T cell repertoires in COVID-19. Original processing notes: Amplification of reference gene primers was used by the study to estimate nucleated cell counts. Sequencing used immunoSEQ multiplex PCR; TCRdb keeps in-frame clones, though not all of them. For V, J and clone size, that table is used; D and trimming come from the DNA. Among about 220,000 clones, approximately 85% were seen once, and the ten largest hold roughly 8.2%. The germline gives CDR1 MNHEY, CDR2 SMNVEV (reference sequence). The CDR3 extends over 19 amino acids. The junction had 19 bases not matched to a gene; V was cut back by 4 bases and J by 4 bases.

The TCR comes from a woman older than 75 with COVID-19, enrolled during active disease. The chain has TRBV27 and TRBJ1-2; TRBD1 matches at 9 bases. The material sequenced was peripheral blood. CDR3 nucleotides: TGTGCCAGCAGTTGGACAGGGGCGAACGCTATCCAGGGAGGCTATGGCTACACCTTC. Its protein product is CASSWTGANAIQGGYGYTF.